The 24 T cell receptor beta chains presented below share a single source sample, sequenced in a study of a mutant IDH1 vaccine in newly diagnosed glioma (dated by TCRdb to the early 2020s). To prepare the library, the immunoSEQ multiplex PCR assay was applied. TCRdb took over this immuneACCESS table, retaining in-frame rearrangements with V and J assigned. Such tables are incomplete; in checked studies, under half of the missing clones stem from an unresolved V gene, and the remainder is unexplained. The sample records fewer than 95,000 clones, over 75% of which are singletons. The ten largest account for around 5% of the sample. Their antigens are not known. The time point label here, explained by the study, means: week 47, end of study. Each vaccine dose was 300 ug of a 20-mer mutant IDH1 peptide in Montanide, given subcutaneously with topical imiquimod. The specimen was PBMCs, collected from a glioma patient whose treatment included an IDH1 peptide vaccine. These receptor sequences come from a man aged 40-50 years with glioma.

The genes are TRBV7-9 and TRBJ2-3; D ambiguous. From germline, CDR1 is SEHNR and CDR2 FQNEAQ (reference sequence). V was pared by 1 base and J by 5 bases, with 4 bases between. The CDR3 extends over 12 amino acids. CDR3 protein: CASSLGRDTQYF. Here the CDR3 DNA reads TGTGCCAGCAGCTTAGGTCGAGATACGCAGTATTTT.

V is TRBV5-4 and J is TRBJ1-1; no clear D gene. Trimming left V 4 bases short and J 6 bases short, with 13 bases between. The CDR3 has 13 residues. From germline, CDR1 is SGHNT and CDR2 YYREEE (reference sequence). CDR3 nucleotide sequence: TGTGCCAGCAGCCTAAGGGAGGGAGCTGAAGCTTTCTTT. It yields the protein CASSLREGAEAFF.

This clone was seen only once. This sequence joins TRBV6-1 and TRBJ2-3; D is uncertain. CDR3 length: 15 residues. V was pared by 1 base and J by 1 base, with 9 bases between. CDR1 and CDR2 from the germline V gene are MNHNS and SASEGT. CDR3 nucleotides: TGTGCCAGCAGTGAAGAGCCAGGACGCACAGATACGCAGTATTTT. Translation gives CASSEEPGRTDTQYF.

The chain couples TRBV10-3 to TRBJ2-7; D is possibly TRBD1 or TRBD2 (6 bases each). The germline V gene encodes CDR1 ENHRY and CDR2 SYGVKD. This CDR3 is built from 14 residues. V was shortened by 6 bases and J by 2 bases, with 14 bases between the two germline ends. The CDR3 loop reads CAISGGLGAYEQYF. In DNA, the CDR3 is TGTGCCATCAGCGGGGGCCTCGGAGCCTACGAGCAGTACTTC.

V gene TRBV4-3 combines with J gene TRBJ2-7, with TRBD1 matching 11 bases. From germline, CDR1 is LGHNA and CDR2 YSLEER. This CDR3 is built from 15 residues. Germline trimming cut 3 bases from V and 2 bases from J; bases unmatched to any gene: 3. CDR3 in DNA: TGCGCCAGCAGCCAGATGGGACAGGGGGCCTACGAGCAGTACTTC. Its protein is CASSQMGQGAYEQYF.

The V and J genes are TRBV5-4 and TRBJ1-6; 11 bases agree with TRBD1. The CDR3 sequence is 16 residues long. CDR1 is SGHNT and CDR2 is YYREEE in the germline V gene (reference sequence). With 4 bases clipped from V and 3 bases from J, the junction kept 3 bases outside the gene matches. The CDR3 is CASSEGQGVYNSPLHF. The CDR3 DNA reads TGTGCCAGCAGCGAGGGACAGGGGGTCTATAATTCACCCCTCCACTTT.

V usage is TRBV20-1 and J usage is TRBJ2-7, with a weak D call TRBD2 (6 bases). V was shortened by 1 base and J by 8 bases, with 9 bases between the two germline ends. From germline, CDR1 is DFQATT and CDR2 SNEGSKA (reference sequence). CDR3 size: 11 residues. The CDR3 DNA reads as TGCAGTGCTAGAGTCGGGGGAAAGCAGTACTTC. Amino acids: CSARVGGKQYF.

In DNA, the CDR3 is TGTGCCAGCAGCGCAGGGACTAGCAACAATGAGCAGTTCTTC. Encoded protein: CASSAGTSNNEQFF. The rearrangement uses TRBV9 and TRBJ2-1; TRBD2 aligns across 9 bases. This CDR3 comprises 14 residues. V lost 3 bases and J lost 5; bases outside the gene matches: 3. CDR1 is SGDLS, CDR2 YYNGEE, per germline.

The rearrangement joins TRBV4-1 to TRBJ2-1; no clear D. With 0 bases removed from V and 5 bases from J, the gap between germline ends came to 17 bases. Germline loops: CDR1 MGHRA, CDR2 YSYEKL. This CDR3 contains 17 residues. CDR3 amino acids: CASSQEPMTSSHNEQFF. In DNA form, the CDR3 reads TGCGCCAGCAGCCAAGAGCCGATGACAAGCTCTCACAATGAGCAGTTCTTC.

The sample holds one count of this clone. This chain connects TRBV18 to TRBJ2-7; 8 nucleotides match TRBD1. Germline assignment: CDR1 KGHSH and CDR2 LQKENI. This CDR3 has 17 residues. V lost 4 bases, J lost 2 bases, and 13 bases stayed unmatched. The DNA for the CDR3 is TGTGCCAGCTCACGAGGGGCAGGGGGCGTCGGCACCTACGAGCAGTACTTC. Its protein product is CASSRGAGGVGTYEQYF.

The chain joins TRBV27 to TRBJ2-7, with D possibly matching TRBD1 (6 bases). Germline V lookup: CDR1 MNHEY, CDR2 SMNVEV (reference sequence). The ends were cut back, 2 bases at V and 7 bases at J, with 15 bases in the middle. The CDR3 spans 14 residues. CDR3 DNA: TGTGCCAGCAGTTTACAGGGACCCAGGGGAGAGCAGTACTTC. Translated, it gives CASSLQGPRGEQYF.

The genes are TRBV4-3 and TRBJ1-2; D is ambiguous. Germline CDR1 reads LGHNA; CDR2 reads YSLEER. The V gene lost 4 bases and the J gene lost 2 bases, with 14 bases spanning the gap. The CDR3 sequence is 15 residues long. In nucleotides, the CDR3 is TGCGCCAGCAGCCTCCAAAGAAAGGCAAACTATGGCTACACCTTC. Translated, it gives CASSLQRKANYGYTF.

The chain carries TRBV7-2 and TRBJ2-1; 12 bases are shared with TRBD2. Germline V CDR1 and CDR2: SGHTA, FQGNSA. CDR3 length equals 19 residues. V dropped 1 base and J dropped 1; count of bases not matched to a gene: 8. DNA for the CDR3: TGTGCCAGCAGCTTAGTAGGCCTAGCGGGAGGGCCGTCCTACAATGAGCAGTTCTTC. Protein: CASSLVGLAGGPSYNEQFF.

The CDR3 loop reads CAISESFLAGAKPYF. The CDR3 DNA reads TGTGCCATCAGTGAGTCGTTCCTAGCGGGAGCAAAGCCGTACTTC. The V gene is TRBV10-3, the J gene TRBJ2-7, with 10 bases fitting TRBD2. This CDR3 is 15 amino acids long. The J segment lost 12 bases and the V segment lost 0 bases, leaving 11 bases of the junction unmatched. CDR1 and CDR2 from the germline V gene are ENHRY and SYGVKD.

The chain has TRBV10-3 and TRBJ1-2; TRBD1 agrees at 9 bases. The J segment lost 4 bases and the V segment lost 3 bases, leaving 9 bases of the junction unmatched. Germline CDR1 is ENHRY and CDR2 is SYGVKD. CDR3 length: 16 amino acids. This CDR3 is CAISEGGDRAVYGYTF. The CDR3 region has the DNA TGTGCCATCAGTGAAGGCGGGGACAGGGCGGTCTATGGCTACACCTTC.

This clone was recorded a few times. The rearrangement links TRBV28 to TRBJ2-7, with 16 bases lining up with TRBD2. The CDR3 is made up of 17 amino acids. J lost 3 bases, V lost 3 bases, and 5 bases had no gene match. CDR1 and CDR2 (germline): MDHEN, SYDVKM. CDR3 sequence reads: CASSFGTSGRADYEQYF. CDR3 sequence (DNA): TGTGCCAGCAGTTTCGGGACTAGCGGGAGGGCCGACTACGAGCAGTACTTC. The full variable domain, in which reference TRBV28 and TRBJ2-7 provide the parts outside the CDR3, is DVKVTQSSRYLVKRTGEKVFLECVQDMDHENMFWYRQDPGLGLRLIYFSYDVKMKEKGDIPEGYSVSREKKERFSLILESASTNQTSMYLCASSFGTSGRADYEQYFGPGTRLTVT.

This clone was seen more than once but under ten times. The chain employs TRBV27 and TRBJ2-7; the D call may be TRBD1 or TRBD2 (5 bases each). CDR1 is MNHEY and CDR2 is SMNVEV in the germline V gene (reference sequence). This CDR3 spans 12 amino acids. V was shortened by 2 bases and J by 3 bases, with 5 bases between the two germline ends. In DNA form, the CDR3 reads TGTGCCAGCAGTTTAGGGGGCTACGAGCAGTACTTC. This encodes CASSLGGYEQYF.

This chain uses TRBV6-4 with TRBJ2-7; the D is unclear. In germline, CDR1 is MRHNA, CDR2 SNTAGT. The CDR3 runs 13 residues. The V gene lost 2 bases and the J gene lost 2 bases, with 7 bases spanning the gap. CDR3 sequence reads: CASSDPEPYEQYF. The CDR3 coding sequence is TGTGCCAGCAGTGACCCAGAACCCTACGAGCAGTACTTC.

The CDR3 sequence is CASSLLAGPGGTQYF. As DNA, the CDR3 is TGTGCCAGCAGCTTACTAGCGGGGCCGGGGGGTACGCAGTATTTT. This chain joins TRBV7-3 and TRBJ2-3, with 9 bases that match TRBD2. The CDR3 covers 15 residues. The J segment lost 8 bases and the V segment lost 2 bases, leaving 8 bases of the junction unmatched. Per the germline V gene, CDR1 is SGHTA and CDR2 is FQGTGA.

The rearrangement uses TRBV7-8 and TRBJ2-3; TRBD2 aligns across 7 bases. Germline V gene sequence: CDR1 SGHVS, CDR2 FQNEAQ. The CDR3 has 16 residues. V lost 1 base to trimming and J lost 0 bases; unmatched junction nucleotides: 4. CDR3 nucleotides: TGTGCCAGCAGCTTAGATAGCGGGTTTAGCACAGATACGCAGTATTTT. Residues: CASSLDSGFSTDTQYF.

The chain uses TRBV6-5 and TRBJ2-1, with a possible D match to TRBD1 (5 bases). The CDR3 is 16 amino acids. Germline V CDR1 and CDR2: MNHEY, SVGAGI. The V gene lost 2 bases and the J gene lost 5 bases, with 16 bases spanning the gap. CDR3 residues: CASSYAPGRNNNEQFF. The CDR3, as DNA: TGTGCCAGCAGTTACGCCCCAGGGCGAAACAACAATGAGCAGTTCTTC.

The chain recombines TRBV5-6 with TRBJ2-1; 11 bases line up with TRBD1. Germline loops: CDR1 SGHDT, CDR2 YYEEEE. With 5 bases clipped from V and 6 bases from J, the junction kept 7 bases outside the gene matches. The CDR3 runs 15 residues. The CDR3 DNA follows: TGTGCCAGCAGATCGGGACAGGGGGTCGGCAATGAGCAGTTCTTC. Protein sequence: CASRSGQGVGNEQFF.

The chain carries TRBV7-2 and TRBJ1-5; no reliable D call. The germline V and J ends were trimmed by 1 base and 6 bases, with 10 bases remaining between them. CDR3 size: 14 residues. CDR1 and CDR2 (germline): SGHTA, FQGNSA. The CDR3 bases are TGTGCCAGCAGCTTAGATCAGGTTCCTCAGCCCCAGCATTTT. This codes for CASSLDQVPQPQHF.

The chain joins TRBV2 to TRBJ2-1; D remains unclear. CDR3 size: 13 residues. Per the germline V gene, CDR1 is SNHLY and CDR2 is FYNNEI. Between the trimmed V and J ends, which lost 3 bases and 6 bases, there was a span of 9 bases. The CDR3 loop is CASSDDGFNEQFF. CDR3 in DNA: TGTGCCAGCAGTGATGACGGGTTCAATGAGCAGTTCTTC.